This T cell receptor beta chain was observed in a study of blood T cells in healthy people across ages. Findings of the study overall: Per-million-T-cell TCR beta diversity fell roughly linearly with age.

As to this clonotype: Its antigen remains unknown.

CDR1 is SGHVS, CDR2 FNYEAQ, per germline. Deletions cut 5 bases from V and 4 bases from J, with 19 bases between. The CDR3 is made up of 16 amino acids. The authors ran a second PCR of about 7 to 11 cycles using a sample-barcoded 5' primer and a J-beta primer mix. Carrying 12 random nucleotides, a template-switch adaptor labeled each individual cDNA molecule. TCRdb re-derived calls from the 5' RACE reads in MiXCR, one entry per CDR3 protein. The data contain around 780,000 distinct CDR3 sequences, 20% to 30% of them singletons. The data also belong to a second study, concerning T cells of mothers and their children. As reported in that work: Every mother supplied over 8.5 million TCR beta CDR3 reads and every child around 3 million.

The rearrangement uses TRBV7-6 and TRBJ2-3; a possible D gene is TRBD2 (6 bases). The sequence derives from a boy aged 10-17 years in good health. The sequenced material came from blood. The CDR3, as DNA: TGTGCCAGCAGCCCACCGCGGGCGGGGCTGGCAGATACGCAGTATTTT. Translating gives CASSPPRAGLADTQYF.